These 10 T cell receptor beta chains originate from one sample sequenced in a study of cytomegalovirus exposure and HLA in healthy donors. Use of 60 Vbeta and 13 Jbeta primers characterized the PCR. Here immunoSEQ multiplex PCR was the method, and the copy in TCRdb shows in-frame clones only, minus some. The profile shows some 89,000 clones, 85% of them singletons. The sequencing sample was made of PBMCs. The origin of the receptors is a man between 40 and 49 years old in good health and CMV-seropositive.

This clone was seen once. This chain connects TRBV11-2 to TRBJ1-6; perhaps TRBD1 as D (6 bases). The V and J ends lost 2 bases and 5 bases respectively, with 16 bases between them. Germline loops: CDR1 SGHAT, CDR2 FQNNGV. The CDR3 totals 17 residues. The CDR3 DNA reads TGTGCCAGCAGCTTAAGGGGAGACTACAGGGATAATTCACCCCTCCACTTT. This codes for CASSLRGDYRDNSPLHF.

The chain has TRBV6-1 and TRBJ2-1; 7 positions agree with TRBD1. The CDR3 spans 15 residues. Looked up from germline, CDR1 is MNHNS and CDR2 is SASEGT. After removal of 3 bases from V and 2 bases from J, the junction contained 4 bases not matched to a gene. The CDR3 sequence is CASSDEGAPYNEQFF. CDR3 DNA: TGTGCCAGCAGTGATGAGGGGGCCCCCTACAATGAGCAGTTCTTC.

This clone was seen a single time. V and J are TRBV5-1 and TRBJ2-1, with TRBD2 matching over 10 bases. J gave up 5 bases and V 4 bases, and 9 bases lay outside the gene matches. CDR1 is SGHRS and CDR2 is YFSETQ in the germline V gene. CDR3 length equals 16 residues. CDR3 sequence: CASSRGASGGNNEQFF. CDR3 in DNA: TGCGCCAGCAGCCGGGGGGCTAGCGGGGGAAACAATGAGCAGTTCTTC.

The chain employs TRBV27 and TRBJ1-6; D unresolved. Between the trimmed V and J ends, which lost 5 bases and 4 bases, there was a span of 9 bases. The CDR3 has 14 amino acids. Germline CDR1 reads MNHEY; CDR2 reads SMNVEV (reference sequence). This chain's CDR3 is CASSPAGYNSPLHF. The CDR3, as DNA: TGTGCCAGCAGTCCCGCGGGGTATAATTCACCCCTCCACTTT.

The chain is built from TRBV5-8 and TRBJ1-1, with a weak D call TRBD1 (5 bases). In germline, CDR1 is SGHTS, CDR2 YDEGEE. Trimming removed 2 bases from V and 1 base from J, with 6 bases in between. The CDR3 extends over 13 amino acids. CDR3: CASSFGGNTEAFF. DNA for the CDR3: TGTGCCAGCAGCTTCGGGGGGAACACTGAAGCTTTCTTT.

This chain connects TRBV29-1 to TRBJ2-3; D may be TRBD2 (5 bases). Germline V gene lookup returns CDR1 SQVTM and CDR2 ANQGSEA. The V gene lost 5 bases and the J gene lost 4 bases, with 7 bases spanning the gap. The CDR3 loop spans 11 amino acids. The CDR3 DNA reads TGCAGCGTTTTGGGAGCAGATACGCAGTATTTT. As protein: CSVLGADTQYF.

Only one count was recorded for this clone. The gene calls are TRBV7-3 and TRBJ2-3; TRBD2 matches at 9 bases. The germline gives CDR1 SGHTA, CDR2 FQGTGA. Germline trimming cut 3 bases from V and 6 bases from J; bases unmatched to any gene: 4. This CDR3 region has 14 residues. The CDR3 sequence is CASSFSGRSDTQYF. The CDR3 region has the DNA TGTGCCAGCAGCTTTAGCGGGAGATCGGATACGCAGTATTTT.

The chain uses TRBV28 and TRBJ2-6, with D possibly being TRBD1 (5 bases). Deletions cut 7 bases from V and 0 bases from J, with 10 bases between. The CDR3 runs 15 residues. The germline V gene has CDR1 MDHEN and CDR2 SYDVKM. CDR3 amino acids: CASTTVPSGANVLTF. The CDR3 DNA reads as TGTGCCAGCACGACAGTTCCCTCTGGGGCCAACGTCCTGACTTTC.

The V call is TRBV25-1, the J call TRBJ2-5; D may be TRBD1 (6 bases). The CDR3 is 14 residues long. Trimming left V 3 bases short and J 5 bases short, with 13 bases between. The germline CDR1 and CDR2 sequences are MGHDK and SYGVNS. The CDR3 loop is CASSDDRPGETQYF. The CDR3 region has the DNA TGTGCCAGCAGTGATGACAGGCCCGGGGAGACCCAGTACTTC.

This clone was picked up a small number of times. This chain connects TRBV5-4 to TRBJ2-7; 7 positions match TRBD2. CDR1 is SGHNT and CDR2 is YYREEE in the germline V gene (reference sequence). The CDR3 sequence is 14 residues long. J was trimmed by 3 bases and V by 4 bases; bases with no gene match: 7. DNA for the CDR3: TGTGCCAGCAGCGTGGGGACTACGGTCTACGAGCAGTACTTC. Translated, it gives CASSVGTTVYEQYF.